This TCR beta chain appears in the sequencing data of a study of CD8 T cells in ankylosing spondylitis. Study findings and constraints: A TCR beta motif of 8 or 9 highly homologous variants appeared characteristic of ankylosing spondylitis blood. Disease-linked clones were found to be CD8+ and relatively rare in peripheral blood. Within matched ankylosing spondylitis synovial fluid, disease-linked clones were reportedly significantly enriched.

This clonotype occurred a few times. Its antigen is unknown. Germline V gives CDR1 SEHNR, CDR2 FQNEAQ (reference sequence). This CDR3 comprises 13 residues. The ends lost 5 bases at V and 6 bases at J; junction bases unmatched: 5. TCRdb analysed the 5' RACE reads with MiXCR anew, one entry per CDR3 protein. In the table there are 150,000 to 200,000 distinct CDR3 sequences, roughly 11% of which are singletons. The rearrangement links TRBV7-9 to TRBJ2-3, with 7 nucleotides matching TRBD2. This TCR derives from a male donor with ankylosing spondylitis or in good health (not recorded which). The sequenced sample was blood, either unsorted or a sorted T cell fraction (not recorded which). The CDR3 DNA follows: TGTGCCAGCAGCCCGATACTAGCGGATACGCAGTATTTT. It codes for CASSPILADTQYF. Based on the CDR3 plus reference TRBV7-9 and TRBJ2-3, the full variable domain is DTGVSQNPRHKITKRGQNVTFRCDPISEHNRLYWYRQTLGQGPEFLTYFQNEAQLEKSRLLSDRFSAERPKGSFSTLEIQRTEQGDSAMYLCASSPILADTQYFGPGTRLTVL.